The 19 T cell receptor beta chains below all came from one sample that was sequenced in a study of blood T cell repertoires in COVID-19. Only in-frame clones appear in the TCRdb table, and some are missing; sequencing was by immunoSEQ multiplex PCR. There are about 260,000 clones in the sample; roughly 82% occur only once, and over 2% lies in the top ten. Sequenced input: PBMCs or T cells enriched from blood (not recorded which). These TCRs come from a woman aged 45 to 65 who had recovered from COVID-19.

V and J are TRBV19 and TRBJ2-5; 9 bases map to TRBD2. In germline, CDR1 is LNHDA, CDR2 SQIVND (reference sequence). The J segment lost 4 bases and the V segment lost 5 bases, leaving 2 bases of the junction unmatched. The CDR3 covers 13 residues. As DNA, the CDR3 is TGTGCCAGTAGTCTACTAGCGGGAGAGACCCAGTACTTC. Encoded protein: CASSLLAGETQYF. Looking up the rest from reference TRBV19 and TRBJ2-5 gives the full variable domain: DGGITQSPKYLFRKEGQNVTLSCEQNLNHDAMYWYRQDPGQGLRLIYYSQIVNDFQKGDIAEGYSVSREKKESFPLTVTSAQKNPTAFYLCASSLLAGETQYFGPGTRLLVL.

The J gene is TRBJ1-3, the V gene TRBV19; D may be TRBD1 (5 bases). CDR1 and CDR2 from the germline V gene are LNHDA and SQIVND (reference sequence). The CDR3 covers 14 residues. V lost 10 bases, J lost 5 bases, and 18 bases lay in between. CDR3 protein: CATNSGQDRNTIYF. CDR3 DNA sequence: TGTGCCACCAACTCAGGGCAGGACCGAAACACCATATATTTT.

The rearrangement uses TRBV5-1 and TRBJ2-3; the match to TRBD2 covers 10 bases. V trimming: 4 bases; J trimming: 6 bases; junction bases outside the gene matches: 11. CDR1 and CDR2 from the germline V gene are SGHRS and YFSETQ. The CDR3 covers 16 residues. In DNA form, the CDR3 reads TGCGCCAGCAGCCTAACCAGCGGGAGGGCCTCCGATACGCAGTATTTT. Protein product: CASSLTSGRASDTQYF.

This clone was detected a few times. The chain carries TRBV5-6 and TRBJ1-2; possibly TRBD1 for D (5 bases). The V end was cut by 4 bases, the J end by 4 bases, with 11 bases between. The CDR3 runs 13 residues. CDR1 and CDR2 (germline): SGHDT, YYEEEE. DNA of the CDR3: TGTGCCAGCAGCAAACAGGAACGCTATGGCTACACCTTC. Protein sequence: CASSKQERYGYTF.

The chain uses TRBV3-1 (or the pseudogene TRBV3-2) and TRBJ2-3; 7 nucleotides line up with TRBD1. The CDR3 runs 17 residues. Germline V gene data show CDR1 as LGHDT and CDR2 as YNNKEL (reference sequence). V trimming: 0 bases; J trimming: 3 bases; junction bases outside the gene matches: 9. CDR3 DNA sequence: TGTGCCAGCAGCCAAGATCTTCCAGGGGGATATACAGATACGCAGTATTTT. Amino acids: CASSQDLPGGYTDTQYF.

CDR3 bases: TGTGCCATCAGTGTAGGGAGCGCTAACTATGGCTACACCTTC. It is translated as CAISVGSANYGYTF. The rearrangement links TRBV10-3 to TRBJ1-2; no clear D. V was trimmed by 4 bases and J by 0 bases, leaving 9 bases between them. Germline loops: CDR1 ENHRY, CDR2 SYGVKD. The CDR3 is 14 amino acids.

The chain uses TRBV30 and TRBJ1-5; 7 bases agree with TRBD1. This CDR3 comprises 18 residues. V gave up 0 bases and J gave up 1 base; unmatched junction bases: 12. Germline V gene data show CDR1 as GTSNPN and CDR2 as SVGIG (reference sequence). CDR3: CAWSVFSGTVRSNQPQHF. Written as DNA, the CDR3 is TGTGCCTGGAGTGTATTCTCAGGGACAGTACGGAGCAATCAGCCCCAGCATTTT. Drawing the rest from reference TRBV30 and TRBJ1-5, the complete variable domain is SQTIHQWPATLVQPVGSPLSLECTVEGTSNPNLYWYRQAAGRGLQLLFYSVGIGQISSEVPQNLSASRPQDRQFILSSKKLLLSDSGFYLCAWSVFSGTVRSNQPQHFGDGTRLSIL.

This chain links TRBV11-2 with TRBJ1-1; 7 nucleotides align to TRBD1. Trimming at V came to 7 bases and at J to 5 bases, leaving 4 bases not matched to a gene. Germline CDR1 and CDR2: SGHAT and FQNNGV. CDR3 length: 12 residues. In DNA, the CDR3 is TGTGCCAGCAACCAACAGGGGACTGAAGCTTTCTTT. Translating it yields CASNQQGTEAFF. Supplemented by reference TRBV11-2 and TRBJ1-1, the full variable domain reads EAGVAQSPRYKIIEKRQSVAFWCNPISGHATLYWYQQILGQGPKLLIQFQNNGVVDDSQLPKDRFSAERLKGVDSTLKIQPAKLEDSAVYLCASNQQGTEAFFGQGTRLTVV.

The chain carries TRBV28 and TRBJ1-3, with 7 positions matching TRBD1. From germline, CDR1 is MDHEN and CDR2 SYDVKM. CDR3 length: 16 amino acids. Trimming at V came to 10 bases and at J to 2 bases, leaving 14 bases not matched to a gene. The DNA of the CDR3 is TGTGCCACCCTCCCATCAGGGGGAAGGACTGGAAACACCATATATTTT. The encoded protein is CATLPSGGRTGNTIYF.

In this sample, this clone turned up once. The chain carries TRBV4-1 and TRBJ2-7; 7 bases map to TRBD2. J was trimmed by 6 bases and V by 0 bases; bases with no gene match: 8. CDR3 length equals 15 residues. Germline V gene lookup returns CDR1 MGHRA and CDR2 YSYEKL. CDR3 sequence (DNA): TGCGCCAGCAGCCAAGACGGGACTATCCCCTCCGAGCAGTACTTC. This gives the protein CASSQDGTIPSEQYF.

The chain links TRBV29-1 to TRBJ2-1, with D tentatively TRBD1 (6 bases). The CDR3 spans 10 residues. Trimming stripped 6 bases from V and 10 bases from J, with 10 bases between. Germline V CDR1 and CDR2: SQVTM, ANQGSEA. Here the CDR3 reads CSVGGREQFF. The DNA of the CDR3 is TGCAGCGTAGGGGGAAGGGAGCAGTTCTTC.

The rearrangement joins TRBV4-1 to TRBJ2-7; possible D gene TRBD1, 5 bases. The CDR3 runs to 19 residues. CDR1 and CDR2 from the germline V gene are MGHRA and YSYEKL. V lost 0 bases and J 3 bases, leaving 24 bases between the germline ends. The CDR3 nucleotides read TGCGCCAGCAGCCAAGATGCGGACCCGCCGGGTTTGGGGCACTACGAGCAGTACTTC. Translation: CASSQDADPPGLGHYEQYF.

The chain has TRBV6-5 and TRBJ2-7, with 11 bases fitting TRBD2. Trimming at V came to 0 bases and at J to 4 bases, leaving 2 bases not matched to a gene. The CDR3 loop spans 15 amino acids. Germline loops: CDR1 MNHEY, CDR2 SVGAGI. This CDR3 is CASSYSASGRYEQYF. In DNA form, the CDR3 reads TGTGCCAGCAGTTACTCGGCTAGCGGGAGGTACGAGCAGTACTTC.

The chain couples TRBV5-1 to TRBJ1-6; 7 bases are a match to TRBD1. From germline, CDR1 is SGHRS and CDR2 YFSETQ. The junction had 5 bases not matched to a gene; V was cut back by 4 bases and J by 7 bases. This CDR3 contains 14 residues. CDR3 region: CASSVQGLNSPLHF. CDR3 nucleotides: TGCGCCAGCAGCGTACAGGGGTTGAATTCACCCCTCCACTTT.

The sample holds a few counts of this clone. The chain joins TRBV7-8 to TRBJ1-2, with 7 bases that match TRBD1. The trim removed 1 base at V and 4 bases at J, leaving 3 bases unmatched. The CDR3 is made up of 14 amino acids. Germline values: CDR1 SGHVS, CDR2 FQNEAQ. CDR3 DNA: TGTGCCAGCAGCTTAGAATGGGACAGCTATGGCTACACCTTC. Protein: CASSLEWDSYGYTF.

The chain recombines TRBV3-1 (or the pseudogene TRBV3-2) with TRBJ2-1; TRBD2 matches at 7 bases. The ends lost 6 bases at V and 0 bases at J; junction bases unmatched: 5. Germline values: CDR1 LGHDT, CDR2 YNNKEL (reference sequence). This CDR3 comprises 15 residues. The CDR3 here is CASSPTSASYNEQFF. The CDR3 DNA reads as TGTGCCAGCAGTCCTACTAGCGCCTCCTACAATGAGCAGTTCTTC.

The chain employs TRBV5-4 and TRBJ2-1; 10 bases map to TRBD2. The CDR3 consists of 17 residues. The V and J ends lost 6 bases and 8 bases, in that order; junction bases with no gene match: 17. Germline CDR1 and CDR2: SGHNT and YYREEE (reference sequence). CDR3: CASNLGGLAGDLDEQFF. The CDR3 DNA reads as TGTGCCAGCAACCTGGGAGGGCTAGCGGGGGACCTCGATGAGCAGTTCTTC.

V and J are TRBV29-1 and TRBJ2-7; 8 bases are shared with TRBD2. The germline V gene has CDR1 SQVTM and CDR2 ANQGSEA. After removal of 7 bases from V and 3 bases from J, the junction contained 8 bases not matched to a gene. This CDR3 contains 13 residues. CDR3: CSAVAGPYYEQYF. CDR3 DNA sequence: TGCAGCGCCGTAGCGGGACCTTACTACGAGCAGTACTTC.

The CDR3 sequence: CASSLGLLAGGRGETQYF. The CDR3 DNA follows: TGTGCCAGCAGCTTAGGATTACTAGCGGGAGGCAGGGGGGAGACCCAGTACTTC. The chain uses TRBV7-8 and TRBJ2-5, with 12 bases aligning to TRBD2. V was pared by 1 base and J by 5 bases, with 11 bases of the junction left unmatched. Germline assignment: CDR1 SGHVS and CDR2 FQNEAQ. This CDR3 has 18 residues. The whole variable domain, filled in from reference TRBV7-8 and TRBJ2-5, reads GAGVSQSPRYKVAKRGQDVALRCDPISGHVSLFWYQQALGQGPEFLTYFQNEAQLDKSGLPSDRFFAERPEGSVSTLKIQRTQQEDSAVYLCASSLGLLAGGRGETQYFGPGTRLLVL.